This T cell receptor (beta chain) is from a study of identical twins (TCRdb year 2016). Background on the whole study: The study deep-sequenced TCR alpha and beta repertoires from monozygotic twins, unrelated adults of various ages and cord blood to test whether fetal clonotypes persist. To rule out contamination, replicate twin experiments were performed at different times with different library preparation protocols.

A few counts support this clonotype. What antigen it recognizes has not been identified. Base quality data are lacking; no much larger clone is found one base away. The protocol used for the library was 5' RACE. The reads were generated on an Illumina HiSeq 2000. A universal primer binding site was added through template switching, and the final cDNA carried a unique molecular identifier so that TCR cDNA molecules could be counted accurately. Specific primers in the conserved constant-segment region were used to synthesize first-strand cDNA for the TCR alpha and beta chains. Each cDNA library was double barcoded, with a SMART-Mk sample barcode plus Illumina barcodes, to control for contamination. TruSeq adapter sequences along with Illumina sample barcodes were introduced in two successive PCR steps. The Illumina HiSeq platform was used with custom primers to sequence TCR alpha and beta cDNA libraries. Per the source publication's procedure: Raw reads were processed with MiGEC to extract unique molecular identifiers, and MiXCR was used to determine CDR3 positions. Recombination models were inferred per individual with the repgenHMM and IGoR tools using an EM algorithm. Shared clonotypes were analyzed with the tcR package in R, and sharing was normalized by the product of cloneset sizes. Out-of-frame nonproductive sequences were analyzed to study raw recombination free of thymic and clonal selection effects. The raw public reads went through TCRdb reprocessing: fastp at Q25, MiXCR clone calling, in-frame beta chains kept. Records with the same CDR3 protein are collapsed into one entry carrying the most frequent genes and DNA. These V and J calls are TCRdb output, not the study's own analysis. The sample profile shows roughly 1,500,000 distinct CDR3 sequences; around a third of them were found once. The ten most abundant clones make up approximately 0.25% of the sample.

From its cysteine to its phenylalanine, the CDR3 spans 14 amino acids. Of all the DNA, just the CDR3 is kept, 42 bases in frame from base 1. According to the germline V gene (reference sequence), CDR1 reads DFQATT and CDR2 reads SNEGSKA. V gives up 3 bases and J gives up 8 bases, and the segment between their germline ends measures 17 bases. General findings and caveats noted by the study authors: Fewer insertions were carried by abundant cord blood beta clonotypes, a similar but weaker trend appeared in young adult naive repertoires, and no such trend appeared in memory repertoires. Conclusions relied on cross-sectional statistical analysis, since the same donors could not be followed over many years. In beta out-of-frame sequences, excess twin sharing was weaker, because having fewer shared sequences lowered the signal-to-noise ratio. Out-of-frame TCR alpha sharing in monozygotic twins was systematically underestimated by recombination models, whereas sharing between unrelated individuals was in agreement with the recombination models. Invariant T cells such as MAIT and iNKT could partly confound zero-insertion analyses, though diverse VJ usage argued against this for most clonotypes. Compared with coincidental sharing between unrelated individuals, out-of-frame TCR alpha sequences shared between twins had an excess of sequences with low generation probability.

All donors were healthy Caucasians. This clonotype was obtained from a newborn girl in good health. The specimen sequenced was cord blood. The chain uses TRBV20-1 and TRBJ2-1; TRBD2 could be the D gene, as 6 bases match. The CDR3 protein: CSARNGGRPYEQFF. Here is the DNA: TGCAGTGCTAGGAATGGTGGGAGGCCGTATGAGCAGTTCTTC.